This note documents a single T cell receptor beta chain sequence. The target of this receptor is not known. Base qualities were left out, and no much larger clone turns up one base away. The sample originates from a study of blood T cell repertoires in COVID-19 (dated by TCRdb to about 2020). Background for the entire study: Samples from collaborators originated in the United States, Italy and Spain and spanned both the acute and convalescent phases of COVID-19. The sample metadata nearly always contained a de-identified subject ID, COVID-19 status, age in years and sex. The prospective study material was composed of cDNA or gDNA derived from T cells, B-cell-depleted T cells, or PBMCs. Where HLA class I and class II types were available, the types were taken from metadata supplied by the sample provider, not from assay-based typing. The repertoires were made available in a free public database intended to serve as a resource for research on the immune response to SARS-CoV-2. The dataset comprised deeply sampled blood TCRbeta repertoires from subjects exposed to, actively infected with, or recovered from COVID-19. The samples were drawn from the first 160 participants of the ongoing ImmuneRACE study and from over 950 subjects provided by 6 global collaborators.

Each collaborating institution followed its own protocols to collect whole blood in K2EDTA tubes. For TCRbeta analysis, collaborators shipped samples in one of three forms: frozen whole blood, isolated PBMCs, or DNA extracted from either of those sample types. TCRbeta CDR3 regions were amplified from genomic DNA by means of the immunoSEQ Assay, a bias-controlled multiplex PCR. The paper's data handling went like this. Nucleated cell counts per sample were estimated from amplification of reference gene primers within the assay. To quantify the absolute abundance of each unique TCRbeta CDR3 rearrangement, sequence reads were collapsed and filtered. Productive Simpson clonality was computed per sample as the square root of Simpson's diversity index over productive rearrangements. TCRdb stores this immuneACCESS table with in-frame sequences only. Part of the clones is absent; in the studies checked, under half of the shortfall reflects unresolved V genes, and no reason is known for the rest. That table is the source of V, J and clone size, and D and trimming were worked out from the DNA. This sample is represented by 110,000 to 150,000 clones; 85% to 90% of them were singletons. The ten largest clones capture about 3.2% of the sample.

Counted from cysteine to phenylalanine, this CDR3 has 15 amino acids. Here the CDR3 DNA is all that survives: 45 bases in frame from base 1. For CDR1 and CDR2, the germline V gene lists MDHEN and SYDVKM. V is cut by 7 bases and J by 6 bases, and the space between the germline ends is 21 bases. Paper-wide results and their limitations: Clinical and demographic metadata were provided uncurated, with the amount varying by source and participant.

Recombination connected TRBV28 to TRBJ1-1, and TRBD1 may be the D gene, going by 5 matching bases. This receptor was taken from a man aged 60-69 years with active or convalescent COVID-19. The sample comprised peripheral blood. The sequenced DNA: TGTGCCAGCACTAGAGACCGGGGGGGTTTTGCTGAAGCTTTCTTT. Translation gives CASTRDRGGFAEAFF.